The 30 T cell receptor beta chains below come from one sample, sequenced in a study of PD-1 blockade in classical Hodgkin lymphoma. Time point specified: cycle 4 day 1 (C4D1), after 6 weeks of nivolumab. Each and every patient relapsed after autologous stem cell transplantation, and patients got differing brentuximab vedotin exposure. Generated by immunoSEQ multiplex PCR, the TCRdb table keeps only in-frame clones and is missing some. The data hold fewer than 25,000 clones, with roughly 88% observed a single time. This sample comprised peripheral blood mononuclear cells (PBMCs), obtained before the fourth cycle of nivolumab. These receptors all come from a human donor with classical Hodgkin lymphoma.

V gene TRBV7-9 combines with J gene TRBJ1-1; D call uncertain. Germline V CDR1 and CDR2: SEHNR, FQNEAQ (reference sequence). This CDR3 has 13 residues. The V end was cut by 3 bases, the J end by 1 base, with 6 bases between. CDR3 loop: CASSFNQNTEAFF. The DNA of the CDR3 is TGTGCCAGCAGCTTTAATCAGAACACTGAAGCTTTCTTT.

V usage is TRBV6-5 and J usage is TRBJ1-2; the D gene is possibly TRBD1 (6 bases). The germline V gene has CDR1 MNHEY and CDR2 SVGAGI. The CDR3 consists of 15 residues. With 6 bases removed from V and 0 bases from J, the gap between germline ends came to 14 bases. CDR3 bases: TGTGCCAGCAGCCGGGACACCGGACCTAACTATGGCTACACCTTC. It specifies CASSRDTGPNYGYTF.

This clone is medium-sized (0.01 to 0.1%) by share. In the same sample, other DNA sequences code for this CDR3. Here the CDR3 reads CASSQQREGSYEQYF. The CDR3 DNA reads TGTGCCAGCAGCCAACAGCGGGAGGGCTCCTACGAGCAGTACTTC. The chain has TRBV4-2 and TRBJ2-7; TRBD2 matches at 10 bases. Germline V gene sequence: CDR1 LGHNA, CDR2 YNFKEQ. V was clipped by 2 bases and J by 0 bases; unmatched bases: 1. The CDR3 length is 15 residues.

This chain uses TRBV30 with TRBJ1-2; D is unclear. CDR3 size: 12 residues. V lost 1 base and J 6 bases, leaving 9 bases between the germline ends. In germline, CDR1 is GTSNPN, CDR2 SVGIG (reference sequence). The CDR3 reads CAWSDGWNGYTF. CDR3 sequence (DNA): TGTGCCTGGAGTGACGGTTGGAATGGCTACACCTTC.

V usage is TRBV7-9 and J usage is TRBJ1-5, with 8 bases identical to TRBD1. CDR1 is SEHNR, CDR2 FQNEAQ, per germline (reference sequence). The CDR3 spans 15 residues. With V trimmed by 5 bases and J by 4 bases, 7 bases remained unmatched. In DNA, the CDR3 is TGTGCCAGCAGCCCGACAGGGGTTCAAAATCAGCCCCAGCATTTT. It encodes CASSPTGVQNQPQHF.

This chain connects TRBV6-1 to TRBJ1-3; no definite D call. The CDR3 has 16 amino acids. V dropped 2 bases and J dropped 0 bases, with 11 bases sitting between them. CDR1 MNHNS and CDR2 SASEGT come from the germline V gene. The CDR3 bases are TGTGCCAGCAGTGAAACCAGCGGAATCTCTGGAAACACCATATATTTT. This encodes CASSETSGISGNTIYF.

The chain links TRBV5-1 to TRBJ2-5; D perhaps matches TRBD2 (6 bases). This CDR3 comprises 14 residues. V shed 4 bases and J shed 2 bases, with 12 bases lying between them. Germline assignment: CDR1 SGHRS and CDR2 YFSETQ. The CDR3 sequence: CASSMGGRQETQYF. The CDR3 DNA reads TGCGCCAGCAGCATGGGAGGTCGGCAAGAGACCCAGTACTTC.

This chain uses TRBV9 with TRBJ2-7; D is undetermined. The length of the CDR3 is 13 residues. V lost 0 bases and J lost 4, with 8 bases in between. Germline V CDR1 and CDR2: SGDLS, YYNGEE. The CDR3 nucleotides are TGTGCCAGCAGCGTAGGATTCTCGTACGAGCAGTACTTC. This translates into CASSVGFSYEQYF. The entire variable domain, with the rest obtained from reference TRBV9 and TRBJ2-7, is as follows: DSGVTQTPKHLITATGQRVTLRCSPRSGDLSVYWYQQSLDQGLQFLIQYYNGEERAKGNILERFSAQQFPDLHSELNLSSLELGDSALYFCASSVGFSYEQYFGPGTRLTVT.

The V and J genes are TRBV6-4 and TRBJ2-7; either TRBD1 or TRBD2 may supply D (5 bases each). The ends were cut back, 5 bases at V and 2 bases at J, with 16 bases in the middle. Germline V CDR1 and CDR2: MRHNA, SNTAGT. The CDR3 extends over 15 amino acids. The CDR3 spells CASSLKTGAAYEQYF. The DNA of the CDR3 is TGTGCCAGCAGTCTTAAAACCGGGGCCGCCTACGAGCAGTACTTC.

The V call is TRBV5-4, the J call TRBJ2-1; 8 bases match TRBD2. Unmatched junction bases numbered 4, after V lost 0 bases and J lost 2 bases. Germline V lookup: CDR1 SGHNT, CDR2 YYREEE (reference sequence). CDR3 length: 16 amino acids. The CDR3 spells CASSLETGGTYNEQFF. CDR3 DNA sequence: TGTGCCAGCAGCTTGGAGACGGGAGGGACCTACAATGAGCAGTTCTTC.

The chain couples TRBV18 to TRBJ2-7; TRBD2 matches at 8 bases. Germline CDR1 KGHSH, CDR2 LQKENI. Trimming took 6 bases from V and 2 from J; bases not matched to a gene: 3. The CDR3 is 13 amino acids. DNA for the CDR3: TGTGCCAGCTCGGTAGCGGGGCCCTACGAGCAGTACTTC. It is translated as CASSVAGPYEQYF.

The chain joins TRBV9 to TRBJ2-1, with TRBD2 identical over 12 bases. In germline, CDR1 is SGDLS, CDR2 YYNGEE. J gave up 7 bases and V 1 base, and 3 bases lay outside the gene matches. The length of the CDR3 is 15 residues. The CDR3 bases are TGTGCCAGCAGCGTAAGACTAGCGGGGGATAATGAGCAGTTCTTC. This translates into CASSVRLAGDNEQFF.

The gene calls are TRBV19 and TRBJ2-5, with no clear D. The CDR3 extends over 13 amino acids. V lost 5 bases to trimming and J lost 3 bases, with 10 bases between them. Germline V gene sequence: CDR1 LNHDA, CDR2 SQIVND (reference sequence). DNA of the CDR3: TGTGCCAGTAGTTTGGTCCAGGAAGAGACCCAGTACTTC. Encoded protein: CASSLVQEETQYF.

V gene TRBV5-1 combines with J gene TRBJ1-6, with a tentative D call TRBD1 (5 bases). The CDR3 has 16 amino acids. Per germline, CDR1 SGHRS and CDR2 YFSETQ. The germline V and J ends were trimmed by 5 bases and 0 bases, with 12 bases remaining between them. CDR3 protein: CASSRDPSSYNSPLHF. DNA of the CDR3: TGCGCCAGCAGTCGGGACCCTAGCTCCTATAATTCACCCCTCCACTTT.

The rearrangement uses TRBV7-2 and TRBJ2-3; D gene uncertain. There are 17 residues in the CDR3. Trimming left V 6 bases short and J 0 bases short, with 19 bases between. CDR1 is SGHTA, CDR2 FQGNSA, per germline. The CDR3 bases are TGTGCCAGCAGTCAAACAAGGGAATTTACTAGCACAGATACGCAGTATTTT. Its translation: CASSQTREFTSTDTQYF.

The rearrangement joins TRBV6-5 to TRBJ2-5; the D gene is possibly TRBD1 (6 bases). The V end lost 8 bases, the J end lost 2 bases, and 18 bases lay between the germline ends. Germline CDR1 and CDR2: MNHEY and SVGAGI. This CDR3 is built from 15 residues. The CDR3 coding sequence is TGTGCCAGCGGGGAATTAGGACAGCCACAAGAGACCCAGTACTTC. It is translated as CASGELGQPQETQYF.

This clone was seen only once. The J gene is TRBJ2-7, the V gene TRBV7-9; 7 bases agree with TRBD1. Germline assignment: CDR1 SEHNR and CDR2 FQNEAQ (reference sequence). The junction had 10 bases not matched to a gene; V was cut back by 7 bases and J by 1 base. This CDR3 is built from 15 residues. The CDR3 region is CASTRQGATSYEQYF. The CDR3 nucleotides read TGTGCCAGCACGAGACAGGGCGCGACTTCCTACGAGCAGTACTTC.

The chain combines TRBV5-6 with TRBJ1-1; weak D call: TRBD1 (6 bases). The germline V gene has CDR1 SGHDT and CDR2 YYEEEE. The CDR3 consists of 18 residues. Trimming pared 0 bases from V and 0 bases from J, leaving 18 bases between. CDR3 sequence (DNA): TGTGCCAGCAGCTTGGCCTACAGGGAGGATAAACTGAACACTGAAGCTTTCTTT. Its translation: CASSLAYREDKLNTEAFF.

This clone has a single count. The V call is TRBV19, the J call TRBJ1-1, with TRBD1 as a possible D gene (6 bases). Germline V gives CDR1 LNHDA, CDR2 SQIVND (reference sequence). CDR3 length: 15 amino acids. Deletions cut 9 bases from V and 4 bases from J, with 21 bases between. CDR3 residues: CASHTRGGLGTEAFF. The CDR3 nucleotides read TGTGCCAGCCACACCCGAGGGGGGTTGGGCACTGAAGCTTTCTTT.

The CDR3 DNA reads as TGTGCCAGCAGCTGGACCGCATCCGGGGAAAAACTGTTTTTT. Translated: CASSWTASGEKLFF. The chain carries TRBV5-8 and TRBJ1-4; D not certain. The CDR3 extends over 14 amino acids. V lost 3 bases to trimming and J lost 8 bases, with 14 bases between them. Germline values: CDR1 SGHTS, CDR2 YDEGEE.

The chain couples TRBV6-5 to TRBJ1-1; maybe TRBD1 (5 bases). In germline, CDR1 is MNHEY, CDR2 SVGAGI. The CDR3 has 13 residues. Trimming removed 4 bases at V and 2 bases at J, with 8 bases between. CDR3 DNA sequence: TGTGCCAGCAGTTGGGGGGGAAACACTGAAGCTTTCTTT. Translated: CASSWGGNTEAFF.

In DNA form, the CDR3 reads TGCAGCGTTGATGGGGGACAGCCCAACACAGATACGCAGTATTTT. Protein product: CSVDGGQPNTDTQYF. The chain couples TRBV29-1 to TRBJ2-3; TRBD1 agrees at 7 bases. This CDR3 has 15 residues. V gave up 3 bases and J gave up 2 bases; unmatched junction bases: 8. Germline CDR1 is SQVTM and CDR2 is ANQGSEA.

V is TRBV7-2 and J is TRBJ1-1; the D is unclear. V was trimmed by 3 bases and J by 0 bases, leaving 5 bases between them. The CDR3 extends over 13 amino acids. Germline CDR1 and CDR2: SGHTA and FQGNSA. DNA for the CDR3: TGTGCCAGCAGCTTCGAATTGAACACTGAAGCTTTCTTT. As protein: CASSFELNTEAFF.

This clone came up a few times. The rearrangement joins TRBV19 to TRBJ2-5; possible D gene TRBD2, 6 bases. Germline V gives CDR1 LNHDA, CDR2 SQIVND (reference sequence). The CDR3 totals 13 residues. V was shortened by 10 bases and J by 0 bases, with 12 bases between the two germline ends. Here the CDR3 DNA reads TGTGCCACCAATGGGGGGAACCAAGAGACCCAGTACTTC. Translating gives CATNGGNQETQYF.

V is TRBV12-5 and J is TRBJ2-1; D is ambiguous. V lost 3 bases, J lost 10 bases, and 13 bases lay in between. Germline-derived CDR1 and CDR2 are LGHNT and FRNRAP. This CDR3 is built from 13 residues. CDR3: CASGFPPALEQFF. CDR3 DNA sequence: TGTGCTAGTGGTTTCCCCCCCGCGCTCGAGCAGTTCTTC.

This clone was counted a single time. Here the CDR3 DNA reads TGCGCCAGCAGCCCAGACAGATATGGCTACACCTTC. This encodes CASSPDRYGYTF. V is TRBV5-1 and J is TRBJ1-2, with D tentatively TRBD1 (5 bases). V lost 4 bases, J lost 5 bases, and 9 bases lay in between. CDR1 is SGHRS and CDR2 is YFSETQ in the germline V gene. This CDR3 comprises 12 residues.

This chain uses TRBV30 with TRBJ1-6; D is ambiguous. Per the germline V gene, CDR1 is GTSNPN and CDR2 is SVGIG (reference sequence). Trimming stripped 4 bases from V and 7 bases from J, with 8 bases between. The CDR3 has 12 amino acids. The CDR3 protein is CAWTPKNSPLHF. The CDR3 DNA is TGTGCCTGGACGCCGAAGAATTCACCCCTCCACTTT.

This clone has only a few counts. The chain links TRBV5-1 to TRBJ2-1; no firm D call. Germline loops: CDR1 SGHRS, CDR2 YFSETQ. The CDR3 runs 15 residues. V was pared by 3 bases and J by 0 bases, with 10 bases between. CDR3 amino acids: CASSSSLPSYNEQFF. CDR3 bases: TGCGCCAGCAGCTCCTCCCTCCCCTCCTACAATGAGCAGTTCTTC.

V gene TRBV4-1 combines with J gene TRBJ1-1; D ambiguous. The CDR3 covers 15 residues. Germline V gene sequence: CDR1 MGHRA, CDR2 YSYEKL. V lost 8 bases and J 4 bases, leaving 20 bases between the germline ends. Written as DNA, the CDR3 is TGCGCCAGCTACTCTCACCCAGGCCGAGGCACTGAAGCTTTCTTT. This gives the protein CASYSHPGRGTEAFF.

This clone was observed a single time. V and J are TRBV9 and TRBJ2-3, with 9 bases identical to TRBD1. The CDR3 loop spans 16 amino acids. Germline V lookup: CDR1 SGDLS, CDR2 YYNGEE. With 0 bases clipped from V and 2 bases from J, the junction kept 4 bases outside the gene matches. The CDR3 DNA reads as TGTGCCAGCAGCGTAGGGACAGGGGTTACCACAGATACGCAGTATTTT. Protein sequence: CASSVGTGVTTDTQYF.